These 8 T cell receptor beta chains were sequenced from one sample in a study of T cell changes during pregnancy in multiple sclerosis. TCRdb's copy holds only in-frame clones and misses some; the assay was immunoSEQ multiplex PCR. The table includes around 67,000 clones, under 90% detected once. Sequencing used peripheral blood, obtained after pregnancy. These receptors were obtained from a female donor in good health, enrolled as a control in a pregnancy study.

This rearrangement joins TRBV7-2 to TRBJ2-3, with 8 bases identical to TRBD2. Trimming cost V 5 bases and J 0 bases; bases outside gene matches: 10. This CDR3 spans 17 amino acids. Germline V gene sequence: CDR1 SGHTA, CDR2 FQGNSA. The CDR3, as DNA: TGTGCCAGCAGCGGGACGGGGGGGTTTTCTAGCACAGATACGCAGTATTTT. This gives the protein CASSGTGGFSSTDTQYF. Using reference TRBV7-2 and TRBJ2-3 for the parts outside the CDR3, the full variable domain is GAGVSQSPSNKVTEKGKDVELRCDPISGHTALYWYRQSLGQGLEFLIYFQGNSAPDKSGLPSDRFSAERTGGSVSTLTIQRTQQEDSAVYLCASSGTGGFSSTDTQYFGPGTRLTVL.

Within the sample, this clone is medium-sized (0.01 to 0.1%). The CDR3 bases are TGTGCCAGCAGCTCCAGAATCAGGGGTGACAATGAGCAGTTCTTC. Amino acid sequence: CASSSRIRGDNEQFF. The rearrangement links TRBV5-6 to TRBJ2-1; TRBD1 might be the D (6 bases). V dropped 3 bases and J dropped 5 bases, with 15 bases sitting between them. The CDR3 runs to 15 residues. The germline gives CDR1 SGHDT, CDR2 YYEEEE.

This chain links TRBV5-1 with TRBJ2-7, with 11 bases aligning to TRBD1. This CDR3 region has 13 residues. Per the germline V gene, CDR1 is SGHRS and CDR2 is YFSETQ. The trim removed 0 bases at V and 8 bases at J, leaving 1 base unmatched. DNA of the CDR3: TGCGCCAGCAGCTTGGTGGACAGGGGGCAGCAGTACTTC. Translation: CASSLVDRGQQYF.

The chain recombines TRBV2 with TRBJ1-2; TRBD1 matches at 8 bases. Per germline, CDR1 SNHLY and CDR2 FYNNEI. The CDR3 consists of 15 residues. V was clipped by 5 bases and J by 2 bases; unmatched bases: 7. The CDR3 sequence is CASSQTDRANYGYTF. CDR3 DNA: TGTGCCAGCAGTCAAACGGACAGGGCCAACTATGGCTACACCTTC.

V and J are TRBV29-1 and TRBJ2-2, with unresolved D. Germline CDR1 is SQVTM and CDR2 is ANQGSEA. V was shortened by 4 bases and J by 1 base, with 4 bases between the two germline ends. The CDR3 covers 12 residues. Written as DNA, the CDR3 is TGCAGCGTTGTCGGGAACACCGGGGAGCTGTTTTTT. Protein: CSVVGNTGELFF.

This clone was detected a few times. The chain is built from TRBV5-4 and TRBJ2-7; 7 bases are a match to TRBD1. There are 14 residues in the CDR3. Germline CDR1 SGHNT, CDR2 YYREEE (reference sequence). Trimming removed 5 bases from V and 3 bases from J; junction bases left unmatched: 8. The CDR3 sequence is CASSPGQRNYEQYF. The DNA for the CDR3 is TGTGCCAGCAGTCCGGGACAGAGAAACTACGAGCAGTACTTC.

The CDR3 coding sequence is TGTGCCAGCAGCCTTGGACAGCATGGGGAATTCTTC. This gives the protein CASSLGQHGEFF. The chain couples TRBV27 to TRBJ2-1, with D maybe TRBD1 (6 bases). Germline assignment: CDR1 MNHEY and CDR2 SMNVEV (reference sequence). V dropped 6 bases and J dropped 16 bases, with 19 bases sitting between them. The CDR3 runs 12 residues.

In its sample, this clone was seen once. The rearrangement links TRBV27 to TRBJ1-5; D gene uncertain. Germline V gives CDR1 MNHEY, CDR2 SMNVEV (reference sequence). This CDR3 has 13 amino acids. Trimming removed 6 bases from V and 3 bases from J, with 9 bases in between. CDR3 region: CASRYKPNQPQHF. The CDR3 DNA reads TGTGCCAGCAGGTACAAACCCAATCAGCCCCAGCATTTT.